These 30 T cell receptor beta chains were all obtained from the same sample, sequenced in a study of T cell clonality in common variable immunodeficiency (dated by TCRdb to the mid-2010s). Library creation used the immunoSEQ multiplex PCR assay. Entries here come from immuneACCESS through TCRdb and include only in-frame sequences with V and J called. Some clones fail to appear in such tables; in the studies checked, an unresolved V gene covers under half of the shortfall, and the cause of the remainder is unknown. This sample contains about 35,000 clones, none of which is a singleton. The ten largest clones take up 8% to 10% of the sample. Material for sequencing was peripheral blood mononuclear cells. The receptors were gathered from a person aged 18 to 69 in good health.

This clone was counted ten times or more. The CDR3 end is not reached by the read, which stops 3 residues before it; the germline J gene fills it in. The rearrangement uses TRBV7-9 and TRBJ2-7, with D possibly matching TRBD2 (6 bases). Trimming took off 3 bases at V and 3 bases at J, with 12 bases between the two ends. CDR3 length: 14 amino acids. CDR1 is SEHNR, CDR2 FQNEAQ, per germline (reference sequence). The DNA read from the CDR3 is TGTGCCAGCAGCTTGGCGGGACTGAACTACGAG. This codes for CASSLAGLNYE. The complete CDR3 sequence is CASSLAGLNYEQYF.

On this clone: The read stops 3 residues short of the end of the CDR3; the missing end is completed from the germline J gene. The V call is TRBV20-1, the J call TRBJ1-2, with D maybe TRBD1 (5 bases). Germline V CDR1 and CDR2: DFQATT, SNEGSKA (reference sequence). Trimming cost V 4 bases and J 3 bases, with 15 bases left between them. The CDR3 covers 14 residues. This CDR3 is CSATTEGRDYGYTF. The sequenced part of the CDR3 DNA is TGCAGTGCTACAACCGAGGGCAGGGACTATGGC.

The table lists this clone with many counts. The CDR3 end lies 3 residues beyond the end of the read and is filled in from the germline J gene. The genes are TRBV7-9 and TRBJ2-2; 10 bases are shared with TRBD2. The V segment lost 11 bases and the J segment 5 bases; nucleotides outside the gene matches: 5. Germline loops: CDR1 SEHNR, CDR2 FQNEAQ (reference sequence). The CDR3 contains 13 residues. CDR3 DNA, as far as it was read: TGTGCCGCACGGACTAGCGGAACCGGGGAG. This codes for CAARTSGTGE. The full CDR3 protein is CAARTSGTGELFF.

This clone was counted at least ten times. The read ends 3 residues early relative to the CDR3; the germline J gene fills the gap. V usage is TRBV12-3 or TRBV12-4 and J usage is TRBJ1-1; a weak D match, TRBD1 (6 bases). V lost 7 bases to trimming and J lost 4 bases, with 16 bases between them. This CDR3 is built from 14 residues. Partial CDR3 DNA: TGTGCCAGCAACAGGGCCTCCGGCGGCACTGAA. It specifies CASNRASGGTE. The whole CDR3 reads CASNRASGGTEAFF.

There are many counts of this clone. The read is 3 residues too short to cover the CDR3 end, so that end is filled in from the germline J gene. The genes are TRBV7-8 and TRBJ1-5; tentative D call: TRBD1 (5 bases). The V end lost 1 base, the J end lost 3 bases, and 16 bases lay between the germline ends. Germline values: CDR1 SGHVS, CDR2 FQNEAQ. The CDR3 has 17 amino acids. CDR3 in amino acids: CASSLGWGTGVNQPQHF. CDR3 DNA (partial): TGTGCCAGCAGCTTAGGGTGGGGGACGGGGGTCAATCAGCCC.

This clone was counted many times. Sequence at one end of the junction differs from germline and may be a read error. CDR3 residues: CASSSTSGSIDTQYF. The DNA read from the CDR3 is TGTGCTAGCAGCTCCACTAGCGGGAGTATAGATACG. The V and J genes are TRBV7-7 and TRBJ2-3, with 11 nucleotides matching TRBD2. The CDR3 end falls 3 residues outside the read, so it is completed with the germline J gene. Looked up from germline, CDR1 is SSHAT and CDR2 is FNYEAQ (reference sequence). The CDR3 is 15 residues long.

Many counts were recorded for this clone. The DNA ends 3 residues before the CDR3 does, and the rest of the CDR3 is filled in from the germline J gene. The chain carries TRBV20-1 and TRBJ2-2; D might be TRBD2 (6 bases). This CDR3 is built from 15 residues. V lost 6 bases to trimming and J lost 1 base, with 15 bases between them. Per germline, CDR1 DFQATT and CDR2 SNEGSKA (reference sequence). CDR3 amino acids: CSANAGTLNTGELFF. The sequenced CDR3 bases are TGCAGTGCCAACGCCGGGACTCTGAACACCGGGGAG.

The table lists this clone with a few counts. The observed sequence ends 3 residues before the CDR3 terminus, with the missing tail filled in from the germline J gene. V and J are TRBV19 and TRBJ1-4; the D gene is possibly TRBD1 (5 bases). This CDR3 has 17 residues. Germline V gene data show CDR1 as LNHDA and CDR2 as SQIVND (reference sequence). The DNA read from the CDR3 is TGTGCCAGTCGAAGGTTAGGAGACCGCTCTGGGGCCAACGTA. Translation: CASRRLGDRSGANV. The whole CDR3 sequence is CASRRLGDRSGANVLFF.

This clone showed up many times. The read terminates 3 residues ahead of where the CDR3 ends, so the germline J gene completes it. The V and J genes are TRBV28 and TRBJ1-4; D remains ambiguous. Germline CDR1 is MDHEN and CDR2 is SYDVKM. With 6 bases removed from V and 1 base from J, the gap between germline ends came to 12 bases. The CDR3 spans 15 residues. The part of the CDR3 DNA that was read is TGTGCCAGCAGGAGCGACTTCGGAACTAATGAAAAA. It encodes CASRSDFGTNEK. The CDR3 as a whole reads CASRSDFGTNEKLFF. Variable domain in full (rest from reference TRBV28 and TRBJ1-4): DVKVTQSSRYLVKRTGEKVFLECVQDMDHENMFWYRQDPGLGLRLIYFSYDVKMKEKGDIPEGYSVSREKKERFSLILESASTNQTSMYLCASRSDFGTNEKLFFGSGTQLSVL.

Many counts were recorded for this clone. Partial CDR3 DNA: TGTGCCAGCAAGCGGGTAAACTACGAG. It translates to CASKRVNYE. The full CDR3 reads CASKRVNYEQYF. The chain links TRBV2 to TRBJ2-7; possible D gene TRBD2, 6 bases. The sequenced fragment ends 3 residues before the CDR3 boundary, so the rest is inferred from the germline J gene. The germline V gene encodes CDR1 SNHLY and CDR2 FYNNEI. The V end was cut by 7 bases, the J end by 3 bases, with 10 bases between. This CDR3 contains 12 residues.

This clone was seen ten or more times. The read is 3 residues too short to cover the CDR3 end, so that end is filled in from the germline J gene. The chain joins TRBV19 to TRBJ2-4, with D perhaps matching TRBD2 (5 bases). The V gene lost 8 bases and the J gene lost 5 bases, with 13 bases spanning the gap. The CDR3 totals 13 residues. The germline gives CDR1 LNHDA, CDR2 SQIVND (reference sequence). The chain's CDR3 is CASRRSGENIQYF. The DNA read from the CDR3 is TGTGCCAGTCGACGATCCGGGGAAAACATT.

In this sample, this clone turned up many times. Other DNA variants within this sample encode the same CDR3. CDR3 loop: CASSGTGGGETQYF. CDR3 DNA (partial): TGTGCCAGCAGCGGGACAGGGGGCGGGGAGACG. The chain links TRBV5-5 to TRBJ2-3, with 12 positions matching TRBD1. The read ends 3 residues shy of where the CDR3 ends; the end is completed using the germline J gene. Looked up from germline, CDR1 is SGHKS and CDR2 is YYEKEE (reference sequence). The CDR3 sequence is 14 residues long.

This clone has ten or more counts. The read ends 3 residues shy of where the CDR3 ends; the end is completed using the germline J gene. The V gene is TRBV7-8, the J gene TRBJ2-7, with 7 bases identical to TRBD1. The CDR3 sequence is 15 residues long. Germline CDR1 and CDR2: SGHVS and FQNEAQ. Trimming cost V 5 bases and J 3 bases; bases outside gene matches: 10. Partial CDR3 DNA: TGTGCCAGCAGCCTTAGCCGGACAGGTAGCTACGAG. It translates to CASSLSRTGSYE. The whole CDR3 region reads CASSLSRTGSYEQYF.

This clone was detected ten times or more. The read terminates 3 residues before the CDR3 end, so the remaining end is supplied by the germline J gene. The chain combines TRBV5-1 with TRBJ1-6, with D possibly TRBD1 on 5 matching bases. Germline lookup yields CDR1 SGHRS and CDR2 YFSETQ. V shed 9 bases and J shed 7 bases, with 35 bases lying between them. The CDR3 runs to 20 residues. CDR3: CATATGESSRGLGLNSPLHF. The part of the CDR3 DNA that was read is TGCGCCACCGCGACTGGGGAAAGTTCTCGGGGGTTGGGTTTGAATTCACCC.

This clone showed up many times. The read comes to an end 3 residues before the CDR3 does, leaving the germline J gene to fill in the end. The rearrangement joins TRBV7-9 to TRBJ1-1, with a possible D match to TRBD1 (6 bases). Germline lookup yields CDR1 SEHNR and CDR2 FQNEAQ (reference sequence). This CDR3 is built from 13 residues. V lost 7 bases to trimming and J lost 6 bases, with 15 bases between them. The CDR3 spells CASTPDRRAEAFF. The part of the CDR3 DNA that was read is TGTGCCAGCACCCCAGACAGGAGGGCTGAA.

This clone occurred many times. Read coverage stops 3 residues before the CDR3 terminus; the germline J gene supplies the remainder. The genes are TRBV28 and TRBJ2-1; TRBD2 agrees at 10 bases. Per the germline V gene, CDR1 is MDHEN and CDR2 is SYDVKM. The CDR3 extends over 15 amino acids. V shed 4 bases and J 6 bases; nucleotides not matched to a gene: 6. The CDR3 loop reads CASSSPSGRGNEQFF. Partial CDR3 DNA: TGTGCCAGCAGTTCCCCCAGCGGGAGGGGCAATGAG.

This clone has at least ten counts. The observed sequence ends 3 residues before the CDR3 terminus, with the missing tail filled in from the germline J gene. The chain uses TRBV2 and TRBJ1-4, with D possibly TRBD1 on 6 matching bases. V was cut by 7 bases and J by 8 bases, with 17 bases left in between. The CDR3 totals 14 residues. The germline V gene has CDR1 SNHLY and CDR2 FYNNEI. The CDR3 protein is CASTGSGAGEKLFF. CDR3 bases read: TGTGCCAGCACCGGGTCAGGGGCTGGAGAAAAA.

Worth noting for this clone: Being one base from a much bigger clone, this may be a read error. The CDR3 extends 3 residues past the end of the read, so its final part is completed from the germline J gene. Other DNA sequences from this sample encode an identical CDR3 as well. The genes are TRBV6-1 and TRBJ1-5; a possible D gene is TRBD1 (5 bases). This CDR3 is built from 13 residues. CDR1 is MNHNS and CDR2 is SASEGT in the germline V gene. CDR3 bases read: TGCGCCAGCAGGGAACAGGAGGGGCAGCCC. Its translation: CASREQEGQP. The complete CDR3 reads CASREQEGQPQHF.

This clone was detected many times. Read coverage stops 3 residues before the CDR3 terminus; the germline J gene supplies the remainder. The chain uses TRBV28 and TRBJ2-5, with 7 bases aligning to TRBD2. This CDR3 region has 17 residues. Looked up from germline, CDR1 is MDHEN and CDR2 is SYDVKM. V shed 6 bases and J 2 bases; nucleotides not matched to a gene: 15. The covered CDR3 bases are TGTGCCAGCAGCTACGAGTGGGAGGGGCCAGATCAAGAGACC. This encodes CASSYEWEGPDQET. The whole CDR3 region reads CASSYEWEGPDQETQYF.

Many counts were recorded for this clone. CDR3 DNA (partial): TGTGCCAGCAGCTCGGGACAGTTCTACGAG. Translated, it gives CASSSGQFYE. The complete CDR3 reads CASSSGQFYEQYF. J is TRBJ2-7 and V is TRBV12-3 or TRBV12-4, with 7 bases aligning to TRBD1. From the germline J gene comes the end of the CDR3, since the read stops 3 residues before it. Trimming took 6 bases from V and 3 from J; bases not matched to a gene: 5. The CDR3 is made up of 13 amino acids.

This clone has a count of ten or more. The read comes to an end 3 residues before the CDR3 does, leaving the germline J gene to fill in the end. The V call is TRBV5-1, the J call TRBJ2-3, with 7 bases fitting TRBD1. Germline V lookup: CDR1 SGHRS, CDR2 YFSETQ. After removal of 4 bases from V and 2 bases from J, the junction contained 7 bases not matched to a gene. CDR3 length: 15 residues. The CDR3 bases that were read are TGCGCCAGCAGCACCGGACAGGATCTCACAGATACG. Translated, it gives CASSTGQDLTDT. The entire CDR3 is CASSTGQDLTDTQYF.

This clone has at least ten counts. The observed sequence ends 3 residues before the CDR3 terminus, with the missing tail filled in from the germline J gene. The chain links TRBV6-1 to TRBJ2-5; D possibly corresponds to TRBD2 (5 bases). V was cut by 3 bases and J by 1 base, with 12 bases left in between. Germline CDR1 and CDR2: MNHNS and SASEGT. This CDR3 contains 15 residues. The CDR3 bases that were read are TGTGCCAGCAGTGACACTAGTGGGCTCCAAGAGACC. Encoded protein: CASSDTSGLQET. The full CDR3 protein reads CASSDTSGLQETQYF.

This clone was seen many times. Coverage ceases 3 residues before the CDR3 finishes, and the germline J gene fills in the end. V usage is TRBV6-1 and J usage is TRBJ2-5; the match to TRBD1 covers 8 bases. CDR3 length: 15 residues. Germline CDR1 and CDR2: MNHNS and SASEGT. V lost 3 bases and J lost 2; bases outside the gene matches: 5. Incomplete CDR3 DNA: TGTGCCAGCAGTGAGACAGGGGAGAAACAAGAGACC. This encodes CASSETGEKQET. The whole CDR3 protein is CASSETGEKQETQYF.

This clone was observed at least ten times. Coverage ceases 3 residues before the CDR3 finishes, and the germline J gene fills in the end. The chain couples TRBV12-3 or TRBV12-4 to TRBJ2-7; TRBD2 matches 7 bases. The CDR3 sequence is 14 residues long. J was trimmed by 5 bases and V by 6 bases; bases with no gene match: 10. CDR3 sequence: CASRSGASGHEQYF. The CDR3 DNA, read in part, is TGTGCCAGCAGATCCGGGGCTAGCGGCCACGAG.

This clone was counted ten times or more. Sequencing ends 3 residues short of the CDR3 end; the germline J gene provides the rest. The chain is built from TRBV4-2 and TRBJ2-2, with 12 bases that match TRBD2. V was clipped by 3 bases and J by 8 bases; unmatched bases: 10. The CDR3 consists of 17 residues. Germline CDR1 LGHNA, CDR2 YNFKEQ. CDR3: CASSHDLAGGPSGELFF. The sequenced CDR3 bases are TGTGCCAGCAGCCATGACCTAGCGGGAGGGCCATCAGGGGAG.

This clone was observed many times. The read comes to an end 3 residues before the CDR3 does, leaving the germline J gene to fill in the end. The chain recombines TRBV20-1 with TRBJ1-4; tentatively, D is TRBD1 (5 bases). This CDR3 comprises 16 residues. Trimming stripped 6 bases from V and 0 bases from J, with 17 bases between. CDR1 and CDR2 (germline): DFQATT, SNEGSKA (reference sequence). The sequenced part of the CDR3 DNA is TGCAGTGCGGGGGACTCCTCCCGAACAACTAATGAAAAA. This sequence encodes CSAGDSSRTTNEK. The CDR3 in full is CSAGDSSRTTNEKLFF.

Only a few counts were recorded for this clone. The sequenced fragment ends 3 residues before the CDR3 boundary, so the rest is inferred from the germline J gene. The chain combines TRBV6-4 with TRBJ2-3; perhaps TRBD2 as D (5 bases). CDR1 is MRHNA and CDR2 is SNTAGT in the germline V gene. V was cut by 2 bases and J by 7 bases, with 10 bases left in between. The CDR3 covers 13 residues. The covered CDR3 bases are TGTGCCAGCAGTGACCGAGGACTTAATACG. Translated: CASSDRGLNT. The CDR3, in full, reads CASSDRGLNTQYF.

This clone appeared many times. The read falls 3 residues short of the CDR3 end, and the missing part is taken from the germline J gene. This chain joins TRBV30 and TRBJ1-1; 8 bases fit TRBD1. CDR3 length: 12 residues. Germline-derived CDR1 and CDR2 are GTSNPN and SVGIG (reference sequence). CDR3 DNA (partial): TGTGCCTGGAGTACCCAGGGGGCGCAA. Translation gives CAWSTQGAQ. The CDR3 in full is CAWSTQGAQAFF.

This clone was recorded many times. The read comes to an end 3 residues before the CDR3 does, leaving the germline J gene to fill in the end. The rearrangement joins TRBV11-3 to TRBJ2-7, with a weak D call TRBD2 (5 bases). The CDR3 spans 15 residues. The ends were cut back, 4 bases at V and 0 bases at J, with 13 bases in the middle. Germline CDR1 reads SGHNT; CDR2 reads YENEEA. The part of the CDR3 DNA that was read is TGTGCCAGCAGCTCCGGACTCACCGCCTCCTACGAG. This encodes CASSSGLTASYE. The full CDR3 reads CASSSGLTASYEQYF.

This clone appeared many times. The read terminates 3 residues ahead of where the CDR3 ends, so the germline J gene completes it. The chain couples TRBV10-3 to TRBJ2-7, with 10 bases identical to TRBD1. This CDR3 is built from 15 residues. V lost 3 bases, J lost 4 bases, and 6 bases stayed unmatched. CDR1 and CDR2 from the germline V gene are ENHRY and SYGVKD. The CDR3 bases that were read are TGTGCCATCAGTGATGGGGACAGGGGAGGGTACGAG. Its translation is CAISDGDRGGYE. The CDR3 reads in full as CAISDGDRGGYEQYF.